Listed below are T cell receptor beta chains from one sample, sequenced in a study of shared clonotypes between healthy human individuals. The method was immunoSEQ multiplex PCR; TCRdb's version includes in-frame clones alone and lacks a portion of them. Found here are around 1.9 million clones, around 95% of them singletons; the top ten hold around 1.7%. Sequencing was done on a sample of naive CD8+ T cells from PBMCs. The receptors stem from a man in his late teens or twenties in good health. Some clones in this sample may be carry-over from other donors' samples. Each CDR3 is given with its conserved first and last residue.

CDR3 length,J gene,V gene,CDR3 protein
12,TRBJ2-7,TRBV5-5,CASSWSGGEQYF
13,TRBJ2-7,TRBV27,CASSLSGRGEQYF
15,TRBJ1-2,TRBV4-3,CASSQDPGGPYGYTF
15,TRBJ2-2,TRBV7-9,CASSDVGGNTGELFF
15,TRBJ1-2,TRBV27,CASSLSETGDYGYTF
16,TRBJ2-1,TRBV14,CASSRGLAGPQDEQFF
15,TRBJ1-3,TRBV4-1,CASSEGRGNQYSIYF
16,TRBJ2-2,TRBV4-1,CASSQWGRTSTGELFF
14,TRBJ1-1,TRBV9,CASSPGLTNTEAFF
15,TRBJ2-1,TRBV27,CASSPDRSTYNEQFF
14,TRBJ1-4,TRBV9,CASSGDATNEKLFF
13,TRBJ1-2,TRBV7-3,CASSLGGPYGYTF
15,TRBJ2-5,TRBV28,CASSPVEGRVETQYF
13,TRBJ1-1,TRBV5-8,CASSWTVNTEAFF
15,TRBJ2-6,TRBV5-1,CASSFDSSGANVLTF
15,TRBJ2-1,TRBV13,CASRGQGTGYNEQFF
13,TRBJ2-3,TRBV5-1,CASSPGDQDTQYF
13,TRBJ2-7,TRBV30,CAWSVPGTYEQYF
12,TRBJ2-7,TRBV19,CATRKGGYEQYF
15,TRBJ2-6,TRBV2,CASRDRESGANVLTF
17,TRBJ2-2,TRBV7-8,CASSLGRGRAVTGELFF
15,TRBJ1-3,TRBV4-1,CASSQEGESGNTIYF
16,TRBJ2-5,TRBV9,CASTPFDGGGLVAQYF
14,TRBJ2-7,TRBV5-1,CASSQEADPYEQYF
13,TRBJ1-2,TRBV19,CASSVQGKHGYTF
17,TRBJ2-1,TRBV4-2,CASRISGRPSSYNEQFF
11,TRBJ2-3,TRBV19,CASSRGGTQYF
14,TRBJ1-2,TRBV7-9,CASSTRTGPYGYTF
12,TRBJ2-1,TRBV30,CAWERDYNEQFF
16,TRBJ2-7,TRBV7-8,CASSTPGATGGYEQYF
14,TRBJ2-7,TRBV27,CASSLSRLAVEQYF
14,TRBJ2-5,TRBV2,CASSMTGGRQTQYF
16,TRBJ1-1,TRBV14,CASSQRGTRLSTEAFF
17,TRBJ1-2,TRBV27,CASSFGAGGIGFYGYTF
13,TRBJ2-7,TRBV27,CASSLRGPHEQYF
13,TRBJ1-2,TRBV5-4,CASVEGADYGYTF
18,TRBJ1-2,TRBV7-9,CASSFLAFGDRGDYGYTF
14,TRBJ2-4,TRBV2,CASSPGTGENIQYF
13,TRBJ2-7,TRBV7-6,CASSTDRVGEQYF
14,TRBJ1-1,TRBV11-2,CASSLGGRQWEGDF
15,TRBJ2-2,TRBV4-2,CASSRGTEGAGELFF